This section outlines one TCR beta chain sequence together with its context. This sample was taken from a study of blood T cell repertoires in COVID-19. Study-level background: Both acute and convalescent COVID-19 samples were obtained from the United States, Italy and Spain. The analysed material was cDNA or gDNA that came from T cells, B-cell-depleted T cells, or PBMCs.

Trimming pared 8 bases from V and 2 bases from J, leaving 9 bases between. Germline V gene lookup returns CDR1 KGHDR and CDR2 SFDVKD. The CDR3 sequence is 12 residues long. Original processing methods: Nucleated cell counts were estimated from reference gene primer amplification. Sequencing was performed with immunoSEQ multiplex PCR; in TCRdb, only in-frame clones are kept and a portion is missing. D and trimming come from the DNA, and the V and J calls and clone size come from that table. The sample shows fewer than 45,000 clones, 60% to 80% of them seen only once. Sequences were obtained from peripheral blood. The source of this sequence is a man in his 70s with acute or convalescent COVID-19. The genes are TRBV24-1 and TRBJ2-7; D call uncertain. The CDR3, as DNA: TGTGCCACCATTAACAAAACCTACGAGCAGTACTTC. It translates to CATINKTYEQYF.